This T cell receptor (beta chain) was retrieved from a study of CD4 T cells in relation to SARS-CoV-2 and coronaviruses. This CDR3 is 14 amino acids long. With 4 bases clipped from V and 3 bases from J, the junction kept 3 bases outside the gene matches. The germline V gene has CDR1 MNHEY and CDR2 SMNVEV (reference sequence). Sequenced by immunoSEQ multiplex PCR; TCRdb stores in-frame clones only, minus some. The sample records fewer than 20,000 clones, about 76% being singletons. This clone was observed a handful of times. Its specificity is not known. The unexposed donors gave CD4+ T cells in about 2011-2018, prior to COVID-19. The cells were cultured for about 10 days before CD4+ T cells were isolated.

This sequence originates from a human donor in good health. What was sequenced was CD4+ T cells from PBMCs, cultured in vitro. J is TRBJ1-5 and V is TRBV27; 7 nucleotides line up with TRBD1. The CDR3 sequence is CASSSQGPNQPQHF. CDR3 nucleotide sequence: TGTGCCAGCAGTTCACAGGGGCCCAATCAGCCCCAGCATTTT.